This TCR beta chain emerged from a study of blood T cell repertoires in COVID-19. Whole-study context: Acute and convalescent COVID-19 specimens originated in the United States, Italy and Spain.

Original methodology: It was from reference gene primer amplification that nucleated cell counts were estimated. Method: immunoSEQ multiplex PCR; TCRdb's copy keeps in-frame clones and lacks some. V and J calls plus clone size are reproduced from that table; the DNA served to infer D and trimming. The data contain about 170,000 clones, about 91% of them singletons. The CDR3 runs 11 residues. Germline V gene data show CDR1 as SQVTM and CDR2 as ANQGSEA. The J segment lost 4 bases and the V segment lost 6 bases, leaving 2 bases of the junction unmatched. Clinical histories supplied by participants themselves formed the basis of cohort assignment.

The TCR was taken from a woman aged 18-29 years who had recovered from COVID-19. The J gene is TRBJ2-7, the V gene TRBV29-1; TRBD1 agrees at 8 bases. The sample consisted of PBMCs or T cells enriched from blood (not recorded which). As DNA, the CDR3 is TGCAGCGTATGGACAGGGTACGAGCAGTACTTC. Its translation: CSVWTGYEQYF.